A selection of T cell receptor beta chains follows, all from one sample in a study of blood T cell repertoires in COVID-19. Repertoires were generated with immunoSEQ multiplex PCR, while TCRdb's copy carries only in-frame clones and drops some. The sample contains hundreds of thousands of clones, roughly 86% of which appear only once. Material: peripheral blood. Receptors were obtained from a woman in her twenties or thirties who had recovered from COVID-19. Both conserved end residues are part of each CDR3. D genes are given only for firm matches. Size values are once, few and many counts, or a class for expanded clones, and some rows have none.

v_gene,j_gene,abundance,d_gene,CDR3aa,CDR3nt
TRBV7-2,TRBJ1-6,-,TRBD1,CASSSGQGSRALHF,TGTGCCAGCAGCTCGGGACAGGGCAGCCGGGCCCTCCACTTT
TRBV28,TRBJ1-5,-,-,CASSLFVDMSNQPQHF,TGTGCCAGCAGTTTATTTGTAGACATGAGCAATCAGCCCCAGCATTTT
TRBV10-3,TRBJ1-2,-,TRBD1,CAISVTGTNYGYTF,TGTGCCATCAGTGTGACAGGGACTAACTATGGCTACACCTTC
TRBV6-2/TRBV6-3,TRBJ2-3,-,-,CASSSGRGSRGDTQYF,TGTGCCAGCAGTTCGGGGAGAGGTTCCCGAGGAGATACGCAGTATTTT
TRBV20-1,TRBJ1-4,many,-,CSAGEDEKLFF,TGCAGTGCTGGGGAGGATGAAAAACTGTTTTTT
TRBV5-4,TRBJ1-1,few,TRBD1,CASSPRQGTNTEAFF,TGTGCCAGCAGCCCACGACAGGGTACGAACACTGAAGCTTTCTTT
TRBV5-6,TRBJ2-1,-,TRBD2,CASSLGLAKDNEQFF,TGTGCCAGCAGTCTTGGACTAGCGAAAGACAATGAGCAGTTCTTC
TRBV5-1,TRBJ2-1,-,TRBD1,CASSLDQGAYNEQFF,TGCGCCAGCAGCTTGGACCAGGGGGCCTACAATGAGCAGTTCTTC
TRBV6-6,TRBJ2-2,-,-,CASTNPTGELFF,TGTGCCAGCACTAACCCCACCGGGGAGCTGTTTTTT
TRBV19,TRBJ1-1,-,-,CASSPTPSGIEAFF,TGTGCCAGTAGTCCAACTCCCTCGGGGATTGAAGCTTTCTTT
TRBV5-1,TRBJ1-1,-,TRBD1,CASSSWTGNTEAFF,TGCGCCAGCAGCTCGTGGACAGGGAACACTGAAGCTTTCTTT
TRBV6-2/TRBV6-3,TRBJ2-7,-,-,CASSDPSGANEQYF,TGTGCCAGCAGTGACCCATCAGGGGCCAACGAGCAGTACTTC
TRBV27,TRBJ2-1,-,-,CASSSRVLEQFF,TGTGCCAGCAGTTCGCGGGTTCTTGAGCAGTTCTTC
TRBV19,TRBJ2-1,-,-,CASSPTGRSDNEQFF,TGTGCCAGTAGTCCAACAGGTCGCAGTGACAATGAGCAGTTCTTC
TRBV28,TRBJ2-7,-,TRBD1,CASSDPGTGLSYEQYF,TGTGCCAGCAGTGACCCCGGGACAGGCCTCTCCTACGAGCAGTACTTC
TRBV7-8,TRBJ1-5,-,TRBD1,CASSLVGGRGNQPQHF,TGTGCCAGCAGCTTAGTAGGTGGCAGGGGGAATCAGCCCCAGCATTTT
TRBV24-1,TRBJ1-1,-,-,CATRSGGNTEAFF,TGTGCCACCAGATCAGGAGGGAACACTGAAGCTTTCTTT
TRBV6-1,TRBJ2-1,once,TRBD2,CASSDLAGTSSYNEQFF,TGTGCCAGCAGTGACCTAGCGGGTACGAGCTCCTACAATGAGCAGTTCTTC
TRBV7-2,TRBJ2-5,once,TRBD1,CASSLVRGKETQYF,TGTGCCAGCAGCTTAGTCAGGGGGAAAGAGACCCAGTACTTC
TRBV7-2,TRBJ1-4,-,-,CASSLAGGNEKLFF,TGTGCCAGCAGCTTAGCCGGCGGTAATGAAAAACTGTTTTTT
TRBV19,TRBJ1-5,-,-,CASSIARQPQHF,TGTGCCAGTAGTATAGCTAGACAGCCCCAGCATTTT
TRBV19,TRBJ1-1,few,TRBD1,CASSTTGGSSTEAFF,TGTGCCAGTAGTACGACAGGGGGCTCGAGCACTGAAGCTTTCTTT
TRBV19,TRBJ2-7,-,TRBD1,CASSSGQASSYEQYF,TGTGCCAGTAGTAGCGGACAGGCCAGCTCCTACGAGCAGTACTTC
TRBV7-9,TRBJ2-2,once,TRBD1,CASSLGFLGTANTGELFF,TGTGCCAGCAGCTTAGGTTTCCTCGGGACAGCGAACACCGGGGAGCTGTTTTTT
TRBV30,TRBJ2-2,-,TRBD1,CAWSGTGAGELFF,TGTGCCTGGAGTGGGACAGGCGCCGGGGAGCTGTTTTTT
TRBV27,TRBJ2-7,-,TRBD1,CASSTRQGAYEQYF,TGTGCCAGCAGTACCCGACAGGGGGCCTACGAGCAGTACTTC
TRBV28,TRBJ2-7,-,-,CASSENGRSSYEQYF,TGTGCCAGCAGCGAAAACGGCAGGTCCTCCTACGAGCAGTACTTC
TRBV7-8,TRBJ1-3,once,TRBD1,CASSLIGQVSGNTIYF,TGTGCCAGCAGCTTAATAGGACAGGTCTCTGGAAACACCATATATTTT
TRBV19,TRBJ1-2,-,-,CASSGPTSGYTF,TGTGCCAGTAGTGGACCAACTAGTGGCTACACCTTC
TRBV5-1,TRBJ2-5,-,-,CASSFGQGGETQYF,TGCGCCAGCAGCTTCGGGCAGGGCGGAGAGACCCAGTACTTC
TRBV7-9,TRBJ2-5,-,TRBD2,CASSLGRLATQETQYF,TGTGCCAGCAGCTTAGGGAGACTAGCGACCCAAGAGACCCAGTACTTC
TRBV11-2,TRBJ2-7,-,-,CASSPIERRVGRSYEQYF,TGTGCCAGCAGCCCAATAGAACGCCGGGTTGGCCGGTCCTACGAGCAGTACTTC
TRBV3-1/TRBV3-2,TRBJ2-2,once,TRBD2,CASSQGGGYTGELFF,TGTGCCAGCAGCCAAGGCGGGGGGTACACCGGGGAGCTGTTTTTT
TRBV24-1,TRBJ2-1,-,TRBD1,CATSVRGPKVGASSYNEQFF,TGTGCCACCAGTGTGAGGGGGCCTAAGGTAGGAGCCTCCTCCTACAATGAGCAGTTCTTC
TRBV19,TRBJ2-7,-,-,CASSLGQPSYEQYF,TGTGCCAGTAGTCTTGGACAGCCCTCCTACGAGCAGTACTTC
TRBV5-5,TRBJ2-7,-,-,CASSLQLLSGSEQYF,TGTGCCAGCAGCTTGCAACTGCTTTCAGGGTCCGAGCAGTACTTC
TRBV7-8,TRBJ2-1,-,-,CASSLVMSSYNEQFF,TGTGCCAGCAGCTTAGTTATGAGCTCCTACAATGAGCAGTTCTTC
TRBV6-1,TRBJ2-7,-,TRBD1,CASSEYRQGATEQYF,TGTGCCAGCAGTGAATACAGACAGGGGGCGACCGAGCAGTACTTC
TRBV9,TRBJ2-7,-,TRBD2,CASSVLAGGYEQYF,TGTGCCAGCAGCGTACTAGCGGGAGGCTACGAGCAGTACTTC
TRBV19,TRBJ1-1,-,-,CASSDRRWNTEAFF,TGTGCCAGTAGCGACAGGAGGTGGAACACTGAAGCTTTCTTT